Listed here are 18 T cell receptor beta chains from one sample, sequenced in a study of blood T cell repertoires in COVID-19. Method: immunoSEQ multiplex PCR; TCRdb's copy keeps in-frame clones and lacks some. The sample lists approximately 63,000 clones, roughly 88% seen once, with approximately 17% in the top ten. Sequencing used peripheral blood. These receptors were collected from an elderly woman with active COVID-19.

V is TRBV11-2 and J is TRBJ2-1, with 13 nucleotides matching TRBD2. CDR1 is SGHAT and CDR2 is FQNNGV in the germline V gene. CDR3 length: 19 amino acids. V shed 4 bases and J 0 bases; nucleotides not matched to a gene: 9. The CDR3 reads CASSSGLAGALSSYNEQFF. In nucleotides, the CDR3 is TGTGCCAGCAGCTCCGGACTAGCGGGGGCCCTCAGCTCCTACAATGAGCAGTTCTTC.

The rearrangement uses TRBV28 and TRBJ1-1; no firm D call. The CDR3 sequence is 14 residues long. V lost 6 bases and J lost 0, with 11 bases in between. CDR1 is MDHEN, CDR2 SYDVKM, per germline. CDR3 residues: CASRHGLMNTEAFF. The CDR3, as DNA: TGTGCCAGCAGGCACGGACTTATGAACACTGAAGCTTTCTTT.

The chain recombines TRBV3-1 (or the pseudogene TRBV3-2) with TRBJ1-1, with D unresolved. Germline CDR1 LGHDT, CDR2 YNNKEL (reference sequence). V dropped 0 bases and J dropped 5 bases, with 10 bases sitting between them. The CDR3 has 14 amino acids. The CDR3 protein is CASSQEGYGTEAFF. CDR3 DNA sequence: TGTGCCAGCAGCCAAGAAGGATACGGGACTGAAGCTTTCTTT.

The chain recombines TRBV9 with TRBJ2-7; TRBD1 matches 11 bases. The CDR3 is 15 amino acids. Germline lookup yields CDR1 SGDLS and CDR2 YYNGEE. J lost 1 base, V lost 3 bases, and 3 bases had no gene match. CDR3 nucleotides: TGTGCCAGCAGCGCCCGGGACAGGGGGTCCTACGAGCAGTACTTC. It is translated as CASSARDRGSYEQYF.

The chain is built from TRBV7-9 and TRBJ2-7; unclear D gene. Germline V lookup: CDR1 SEHNR, CDR2 FQNEAQ (reference sequence). The CDR3 runs to 12 residues. V gave up 3 bases and J gave up 5 bases, with 8 bases separating them. CDR3 sequence (DNA): TGTGCCAGCAGCTTGAGGAGCGACGAGCAGTACTTC. Amino acids: CASSLRSDEQYF.

The chain carries TRBV6-5 and TRBJ2-1, with 12 bases that match TRBD2. CDR3 length: 13 amino acids. CDR1 is MNHEY, CDR2 SVGAGI, per germline. The ends lost 7 bases at V and 8 bases at J; junction bases unmatched: 3. CDR3 sequence: CASKLAGGDEQFF. As DNA, the CDR3 is TGTGCCAGCAAACTAGCGGGGGGCGATGAGCAGTTCTTC.

The chain employs TRBV4-2 and TRBJ1-6, with D perhaps TRBD1 (5 bases). Germline CDR1 LGHNA, CDR2 YNFKEQ. V dropped 2 bases and J dropped 8 bases, with 10 bases sitting between them. CDR3 size: 14 residues. The CDR3 sequence is CASSQRGGDSPLHF. Here the CDR3 DNA reads TGTGCCAGCAGCCAAAGGGGCGGAGATTCACCCCTCCACTTT.

This chain uses TRBV19 with TRBJ1-1; possibly TRBD1 for D (6 bases). Trimming pared 8 bases from V and 1 base from J, leaving 14 bases between. The germline V gene has CDR1 LNHDA and CDR2 SQIVND (reference sequence). The CDR3 consists of 14 residues. The CDR3 protein is CASFGRGANTEAFF. CDR3 nucleotides: TGTGCCAGTTTCGGGAGGGGGGCGAACACTGAAGCTTTCTTT.

This clone has just a few counts. The chain combines TRBV6-5 with TRBJ1-2, with D perhaps TRBD1 (5 bases). The germline gives CDR1 MNHEY, CDR2 SVGAGI. The CDR3 sequence is 14 residues long. Trimming removed 5 bases at V and 4 bases at J, with 14 bases between. In DNA, the CDR3 is TGTGCCAGCAGTCCCCGGAGGGGAGGCTATGGCTACACCTTC. It yields the protein CASSPRRGGYGYTF.

This rearrangement joins TRBV5-6 to TRBJ2-2; TRBD1 aligns across 7 bases. Germline V gives CDR1 SGHDT, CDR2 YYEEEE. The CDR3 length is 14 residues. V shed 6 bases and J 7 bases; nucleotides not matched to a gene: 9. This chain's CDR3 is CASTSRGLDGELFF. CDR3 in DNA: TGTGCCAGCACCTCGAGGGGGCTCGACGGGGAGCTGTTTTTT.

This chain connects TRBV5-6 to TRBJ2-7, with TRBD1 as a possible D gene (5 bases). Germline CDR1 SGHDT, CDR2 YYEEEE. The V end lost 0 bases, the J end lost 1 base, and 8 bases lay between the germline ends. The CDR3 length is 14 residues. CDR3 sequence (DNA): TGTGCCAGCAGCTTGGGACAGCCGTCCTACGAGCAGTACTTC. This translates into CASSLGQPSYEQYF.

The chain combines TRBV5-1 with TRBJ2-2; 7 nucleotides line up with TRBD1. With 2 bases clipped from V and 3 bases from J, the junction kept 1 base outside the gene matches. Per germline, CDR1 SGHRS and CDR2 YFSETQ. This CDR3 is built from 14 residues. CDR3 sequence (DNA): TGCGCCAGCAGCTTAGGGACAGACACCGGGGAGCTGTTTTTT. Translated, it gives CASSLGTDTGELFF. The complete variable domain, with remaining parts taken from reference TRBV5-1 and TRBJ2-2, reads KAGVTQTPRYLIKTRGQQVTLSCSPISGHRSVSWYQQTPGQGLQFLFEYFSETQRNKGNFPGRFSGRQFSNSRSEMNVSTLELGDSALYLCASSLGTDTGELFFGEGSRLTVL.

The rearrangement links TRBV7-2 to TRBJ2-1; D gene unclear. Trimming cost V 5 bases and J 5 bases, with 13 bases left between them. The germline CDR1 and CDR2 sequences are SGHTA and FQGNSA. The CDR3 length is 14 residues. The CDR3 loop reads CASSESRLHNEQFF. CDR3 nucleotides: TGTGCCAGCAGCGAATCGCGACTGCACAATGAGCAGTTCTTC.

In its sample, this clone was seen once. Germline is not matched at one junction end, which may reflect a read error. The V call is TRBV24-1, the J call TRBJ2-2; 9 bases agree with TRBD1. This CDR3 spans 13 amino acids. Germline CDR1 KGHDR, CDR2 SFDVKD. CDR3 region: CAARGTGTGELFF. CDR3 DNA sequence: TGTGCCGCCAGGGGGACAGGGACCGGGGAGCTGTTTTTT.

This sequence joins TRBV28 and TRBJ1-2; D unresolved. This CDR3 region has 13 residues. Germline CDR1 is MDHEN and CDR2 is SYDVKM. The V end lost 5 bases, the J end lost 7 bases, and 14 bases lay between the germline ends. The CDR3 reads CASSPRPSGGYTF. The CDR3 bases are TGTGCCAGCAGTCCTCGGCCTAGTGGTGGCTACACCTTC.

Here the CDR3 DNA reads TGTGCCAGCAGCCAAGGAGGGCTTCCAAGGGACGAGCAGTACTTC. Its protein is CASSQGGLPRDEQYF. The chain carries TRBV4-2 and TRBJ2-7; D is perhaps TRBD2 (5 bases). V lost 1 base and J 5 bases, leaving 15 bases between the germline ends. Germline CDR1 is LGHNA and CDR2 is YNFKEQ. The CDR3 consists of 15 residues.

The chain uses TRBV29-1 and TRBJ1-1, with TRBD1 matching 9 bases. J lost 4 bases, V lost 5 bases, and 5 bases had no gene match. The length of the CDR3 is 13 residues. The germline CDR1 and CDR2 sequences are SQVTM and ANQGSEA. The CDR3 sequence is CSVSDRGGTEAFF. The DNA for the CDR3 is TGCAGCGTTTCGGACAGGGGAGGCACTGAAGCTTTCTTT. The full variable domain, its missing parts supplied by reference TRBV29-1 and TRBJ1-1, is SAVISQKPSRDICQRGTSLTIQCQVDSQVTMMFWYRQQPGQSLTLIATANQGSEATYESGFVIDKFPISRPNLTFSTLTVSNMSPEDSSIYLCSVSDRGGTEAFFGQGTRLTVV.

This chain uses TRBV18 with TRBJ2-7; D not resolved. The CDR3 loop spans 14 amino acids. Trimming left V 3 bases short and J 2 bases short, with 11 bases between. Germline assignment: CDR1 KGHSH and CDR2 LQKENI. This chain's CDR3 is CASSPVANTYEQYF. The DNA for the CDR3 is TGTGCCAGCTCACCGGTAGCAAATACCTACGAGCAGTACTTC.